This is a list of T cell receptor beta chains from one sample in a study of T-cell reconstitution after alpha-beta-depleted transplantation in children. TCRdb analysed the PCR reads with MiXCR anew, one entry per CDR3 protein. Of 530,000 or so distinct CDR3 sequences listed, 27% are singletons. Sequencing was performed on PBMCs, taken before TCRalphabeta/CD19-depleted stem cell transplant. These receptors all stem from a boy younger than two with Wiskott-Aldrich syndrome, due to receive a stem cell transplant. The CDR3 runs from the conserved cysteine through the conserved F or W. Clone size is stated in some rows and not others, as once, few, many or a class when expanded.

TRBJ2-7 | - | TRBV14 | CASSRYKAGSSYEQYF
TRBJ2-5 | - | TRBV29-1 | CSVKTDLQETQYF
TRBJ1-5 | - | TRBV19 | CASSIQGRGQPQHF
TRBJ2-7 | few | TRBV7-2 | CASSLRGSSYIYEQYF
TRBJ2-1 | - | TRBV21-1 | CASSKVRLAGGKSYNEQFF
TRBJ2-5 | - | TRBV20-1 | CSALQAVEETQYF
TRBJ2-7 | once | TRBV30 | CAWSVLAGVAEQYF
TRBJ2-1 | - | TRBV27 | CASRPDRGVYNEQFF
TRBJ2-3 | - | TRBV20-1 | CSARGTSGSSYTQYF
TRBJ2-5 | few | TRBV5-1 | CASSLYSGSQETQYF